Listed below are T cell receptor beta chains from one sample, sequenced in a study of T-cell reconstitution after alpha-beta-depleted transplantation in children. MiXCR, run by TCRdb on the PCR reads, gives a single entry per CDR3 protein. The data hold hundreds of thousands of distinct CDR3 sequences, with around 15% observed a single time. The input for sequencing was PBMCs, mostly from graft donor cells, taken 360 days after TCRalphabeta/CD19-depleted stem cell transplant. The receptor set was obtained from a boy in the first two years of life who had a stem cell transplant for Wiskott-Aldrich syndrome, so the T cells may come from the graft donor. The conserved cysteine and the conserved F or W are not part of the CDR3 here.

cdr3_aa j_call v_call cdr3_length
ASSLGPLSKLF TRBJ1-4 TRBV5-1 11
ASSVGTSVGYEQY TRBJ2-7 TRBV5-1 13
ASKSGRFDYEQY TRBJ2-7 TRBV12-3/TRBV12-4 12
ATSRDHMRGAGTGELF TRBJ2-2 TRBV15 16
ASSLVSNTGELF TRBJ2-2 TRBV5-1 12
ASSFAGAQVMTDTQY TRBJ2-3 TRBV5-5 15
ATSREGTSSF TRBJ2-1 TRBV15 10
ASSISGEVEQF TRBJ2-1 TRBV19 11
AISGVAGASTDTQY TRBJ2-3 TRBV10-3 14
ASSGGQQETQY TRBJ2-5 TRBV5-1 11
AIRADFPLYEQY TRBJ2-7 TRBV10-3 12
ASGTGASYEQY TRBJ2-7 TRBV16 11
ASSYSRATGANVLT TRBJ2-6 TRBV6-5 14
AIGFRVAGGTYEQY TRBJ2-7 TRBV10-3 14
ASSLVGGGTEAF TRBJ1-1 TRBV7-9 12
SARLAGTLTDTQY TRBJ2-3 TRBV20-1 13
ASSGLAWETQY TRBJ2-5 TRBV7-2 11
ASSQEAQETQY TRBJ2-5 TRBV11-3 11
ASRRPSGANTGELF TRBJ2-2 TRBV6-1 14
ASSLFKKEQF TRBJ2-1 TRBV18 10
ASSLGRGSSLYGYT TRBJ1-2 TRBV5-6 14
SERLEETQY TRBJ2-5 TRBV20-1 9
SAWDRATDTQY TRBJ2-3 TRBV20-1 11
ASTPSGTGKGDEQY TRBJ2-7 TRBV5-1 14
ASSSTLAGVVNEQF TRBJ2-1 TRBV7-9 14
ASSSRTATYEQY TRBJ2-7 TRBV5-1 12
ASSQRRGGNEQY TRBJ2-7 TRBV7-9 12
ASSLSGSYEQY TRBJ2-7 TRBV12-3/TRBV12-4 11
AISQEPRETQY TRBJ2-5 TRBV10-3 11
ATSDGGPLH TRBJ1-6 TRBV24-1 9
ASSFAEEGRGRTEQY TRBJ2-7 TRBV5-1 15
SASRPEDSKQF TRBJ2-1 TRBV20-1 11
ASSVGGKKTYEQY TRBJ2-7 TRBV3-1 13
AISEGGRAGEQF TRBJ2-1 TRBV10-3 12
ASRILAGTKEQY TRBJ2-7 TRBV6-1 12
ASSGSPKGNNEQF TRBJ2-1 TRBV25-1 13
SASKGLNGYT TRBJ1-2 TRBV20-1 10
SADRLALDTQY TRBJ2-3 TRBV20-1 11
ASSLQGKETQY TRBJ2-5 TRBV5-1 11
ANTTGRQETQY TRBJ2-5 TRBV6-2/TRBV6-3 11
ASSADRGRNNEQF TRBJ2-1 TRBV11-2 13
ASTPPGAAGELF TRBJ2-2 TRBV12-3/TRBV12-4 12
ASSIRTGGTEAF TRBJ1-1 TRBV12-3/TRBV12-4 12
ASSLADGTYEQY TRBJ2-7 TRBV5-1 12
SVDKNTGELF TRBJ2-2 TRBV29-1 10
ASSLERTGRNTDTQY TRBJ2-3 TRBV5-1 15
ASSLSPTEQF TRBJ2-1 TRBV12-3/TRBV12-4 10
ATSDPGVSGANVLT TRBJ2-6 TRBV24-1 14
SAKQGSTDTQY TRBJ2-3 TRBV20-1 11
SADQRGTDTQY TRBJ2-3 TRBV20-1 11
ASSLGTPVAYEQY TRBJ2-7 TRBV5-1 13
ASRTTSTDTQY TRBJ2-3 TRBV6-2/TRBV6-3 11
SANSAGRKSSYEQY TRBJ2-7 TRBV20-1 14
ASSFGVGPTDTQY TRBJ2-3 TRBV28 13